Sequencing of this T cell receptor beta chain was carried out in a study of cytomegalovirus exposure and HLA in healthy donors. Of note for this clone: No antigen is known for it.

Germline-derived CDR1 and CDR2 are MNHEY and SMNVEV (reference sequence). The CDR3 consists of 13 residues. Trimming removed 11 bases from V and 2 bases from J, with 15 bases in between. 60 Vbeta and 13 Jbeta primers were used in PCR. Produced via immunoSEQ multiplex PCR; TCRdb's table is partial and in-frame only. Altogether 90,000 to 120,000 clones are present, around 84% being singletons, with the ten largest covering 0.9% to 1.5%. General study findings and limits: Reportedly, TCR beta sequences accurately predicted HLA-A and HLA-B alleles in most subjects.

The TCR was taken from a young woman in good health and CMV-seronegative. This sequence joins TRBV27 and TRBJ1-2; no clear D gene. The sample consisted of PBMCs. The CDR3 region is CAAGRGSNYGYTF. CDR3 DNA: TGTGCCGCGGGCCGCGGGTCCAACTATGGCTACACCTTC.